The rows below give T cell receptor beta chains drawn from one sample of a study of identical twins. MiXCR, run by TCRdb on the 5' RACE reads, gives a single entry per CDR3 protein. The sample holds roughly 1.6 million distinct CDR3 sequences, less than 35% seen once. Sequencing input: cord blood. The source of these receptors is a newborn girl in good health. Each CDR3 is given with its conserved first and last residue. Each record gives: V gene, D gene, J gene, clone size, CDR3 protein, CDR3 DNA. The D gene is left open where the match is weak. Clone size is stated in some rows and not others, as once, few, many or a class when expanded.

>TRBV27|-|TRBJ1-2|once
CASSQPGTPIWGYTF
TGTGCCAGCAGTCAACCCGGGACACCTATCTGGGGCTACACCTTC
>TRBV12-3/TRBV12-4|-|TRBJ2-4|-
CASSWTEVKNIQYF
TGTGCCAGCAGTTGGACAGAGGTCAAAAACATTCAGTACTTC
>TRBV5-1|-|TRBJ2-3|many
CASSLVEGTDTQYF
TGCGCCAGCAGCTTGGTGGAAGGGACAGATACGCAGTATTTT
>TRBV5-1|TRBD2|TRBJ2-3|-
CASSPGGGLQGDTQYF
TGCGCCAGCAGCCCCGGGGGGGGACTACAAGGTGATACGCAGTATTTT
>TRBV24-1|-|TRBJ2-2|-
CATSDLGVFSNTGELFF
TGTGCCACCAGTGATTTGGGGGTATTTTCGAACACCGGGGAGCTGTTTTTT
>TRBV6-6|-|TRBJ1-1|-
CASRPLINTEAFF
TGTGCCAGCAGACCGCTAATCAACACTGAAGCTTTCTTT
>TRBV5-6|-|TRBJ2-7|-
CASSVKGSYYEQYF
TGTGCCAGCAGCGTGAAGGGGTCGTACTACGAGCAGTACTTC
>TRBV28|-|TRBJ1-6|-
CASSLSRQAYPPLHF
TGTGCCAGCAGTTTATCCCGACAGGCCTATCCACCCCTCCACTTT
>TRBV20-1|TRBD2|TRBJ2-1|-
CSARVGLAGYNDQFF
TGCAGTGCTAGAGTCGGACTAGCGGGGTACAATGATCAGTTCTTC
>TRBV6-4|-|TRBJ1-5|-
CASSAIQGFSNQPQHF
TGTGCCAGCAGTGCCATACAGGGATTTAGCAATCAGCCCCAGCATTTT
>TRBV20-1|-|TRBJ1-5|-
CSAIDPSEMWPQHF
TGCAGTGCTATAGATCCTAGCGAGATGTGGCCCCAGCATTTT
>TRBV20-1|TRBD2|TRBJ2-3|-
CSATGTSGRAYLPDTQYF
TGCAGTGCTACCGGGACTAGCGGGAGGGCCTATCTTCCAGATACGCAGTATTTT
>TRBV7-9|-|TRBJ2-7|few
CASSLSAASPYEQYF
TGTGCCAGCAGCTTAAGTGCAGCCTCTCCCTACGAGCAGTACTTC
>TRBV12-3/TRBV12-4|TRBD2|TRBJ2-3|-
CASISKGLPPDTQYF
TGTGCCAGCATCTCAAAGGGACTACCCCCAGATACGCAGTATTTT
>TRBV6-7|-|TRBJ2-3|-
CASSYWTDTQYF
TGTGCCAGCAGTTACTGGACAGATACGCAGTATTTT
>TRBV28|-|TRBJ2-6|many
CASSLASGANVLTF
TGTGCCAGCAGTTTAGCCTCTGGGGCCAACGTCCTGACTTTC
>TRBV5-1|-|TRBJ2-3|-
CASSSITGTQYF
TGCGCCAGCAGCTCTATCACAGGTACGCAGTATTTT
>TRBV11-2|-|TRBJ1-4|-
CASSFRDTTNEKLFF
TGTGCCAGCAGCTTCCGGGACACAACTAATGAAAAACTGTTTTTT
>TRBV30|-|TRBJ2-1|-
CACPSRGYYNEQFF
TGTGCCTGCCCGTCTAGGGGCTATTACAATGAGCAGTTCTTC
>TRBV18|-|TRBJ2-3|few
CASSPVWRTTDTQYF
TGTGCCAGCTCACCCGTTTGGCGGACCACAGATACGCAGTATTTT
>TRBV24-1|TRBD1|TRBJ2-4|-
CATSEGLGGRNIQYF
TGTGCCACCAGTGAGGGATTAGGGGGCCGTAACATTCAGTACTTC
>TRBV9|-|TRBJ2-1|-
CASSVDERSSYNEQFF
TGTGCCAGCAGCGTAGATGAGCGGAGCTCCTACAATGAGCAGTTCTTC
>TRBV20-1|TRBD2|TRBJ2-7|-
CSARLSGRPNEQYF
TGCAGTGCTAGACTTAGCGGGAGGCCCAATGAGCAGTACTTC